The source of this T cell receptor (beta chain) is a study of cytomegalovirus exposure and HLA in healthy donors. Germline loops: CDR1 MNHEY, CDR2 SVGAGI. There are 14 residues in the CDR3. Trimming removed 1 base at V and 4 bases at J, with 11 bases between. General study results and limits: An analysis was carried out later, and it reportedly showed fewer N-insertions in an Asian-associated ancestry cluster than the approximately 660-donor mean.

Use of 60 Vbeta and 13 Jbeta primers characterized the PCR. Generated by immunoSEQ multiplex PCR, the TCRdb table keeps only in-frame clones and is missing some. The table includes roughly 72,000 clones, about 67% detected once. On this clone: The target antigen is unknown.

The receptor comes from a human donor in good health. This chain uses TRBV6-5 with TRBJ2-7; D gene ambiguous. Sequencing used PBMCs. The CDR3 DNA follows: TGTGCCAGCAGTTACTTCCAGGCTGGTTACGAGCAGTACTTC. It translates to CASSYFQAGYEQYF.